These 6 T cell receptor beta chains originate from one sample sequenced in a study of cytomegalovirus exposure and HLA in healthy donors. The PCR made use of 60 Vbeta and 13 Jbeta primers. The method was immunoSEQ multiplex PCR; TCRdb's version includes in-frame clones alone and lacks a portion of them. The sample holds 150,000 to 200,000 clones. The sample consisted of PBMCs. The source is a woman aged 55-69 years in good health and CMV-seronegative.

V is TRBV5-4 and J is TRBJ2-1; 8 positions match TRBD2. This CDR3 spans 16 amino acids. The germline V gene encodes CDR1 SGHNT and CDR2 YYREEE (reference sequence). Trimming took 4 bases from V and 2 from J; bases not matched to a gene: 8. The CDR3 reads CASSQGSGSTYNEQFF. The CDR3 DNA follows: TGTGCCAGCAGCCAAGGAAGCGGGAGTACCTACAATGAGCAGTTCTTC.

CDR3 protein: CASTLRGGNEQFF. In nucleotides, the CDR3 is TGCGCCAGCACCCTACGGGGGGGCAATGAGCAGTTCTTC. The V gene is TRBV5-1, the J gene TRBJ2-1, with TRBD2 matching over 8 bases. This CDR3 is built from 13 residues. Unmatched junction bases numbered 5, after V lost 6 bases and J lost 6 bases. Germline CDR1 is SGHRS and CDR2 is YFSETQ.

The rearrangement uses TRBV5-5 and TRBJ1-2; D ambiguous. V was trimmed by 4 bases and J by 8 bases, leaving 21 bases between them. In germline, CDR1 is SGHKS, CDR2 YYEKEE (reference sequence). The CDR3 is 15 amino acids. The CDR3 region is CASSLQAQTVTGYTF. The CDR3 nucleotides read TGTGCCAGCAGCCTTCAGGCCCAGACGGTAACGGGCTACACCTTC.

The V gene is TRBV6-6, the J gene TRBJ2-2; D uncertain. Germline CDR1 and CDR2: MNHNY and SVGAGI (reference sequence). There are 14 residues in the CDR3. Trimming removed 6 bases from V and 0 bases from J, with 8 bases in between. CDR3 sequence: CASRFGSNTGELFF. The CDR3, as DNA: TGTGCCAGCAGATTCGGGTCGAACACCGGGGAGCTGTTTTTT.

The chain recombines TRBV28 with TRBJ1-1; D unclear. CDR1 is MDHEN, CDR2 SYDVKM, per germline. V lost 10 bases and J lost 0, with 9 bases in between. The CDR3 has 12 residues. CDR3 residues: CATLPMNTEAFF. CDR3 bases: TGTGCCACCCTACCCATGAACACTGAAGCTTTCTTT.

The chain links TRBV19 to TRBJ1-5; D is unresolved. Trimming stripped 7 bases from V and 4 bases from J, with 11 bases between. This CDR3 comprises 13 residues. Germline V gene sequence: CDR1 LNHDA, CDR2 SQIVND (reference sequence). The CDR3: CASNTGGNQPQHF. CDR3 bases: TGTGCCAGTAATACGGGAGGGAATCAGCCCCAGCATTTT.